These T cell receptor beta chains were read from a single sample in a study of vaccination effects on CD4 cells after COVID-19. These receptors have no identified antigens. Some clones are missing from TCRdb's copy, which holds only in-frame ones; the method was immunoSEQ multiplex PCR. The repertoire holds under 30,000 clones, with 65% to 75% as singletons. The sequencing used CD4+ T cells from PBMCs cultured with HCoV-OC43 spike peptides, collected after COVID-19 vaccination. Every receptor here comes from a human donor who received a COVID-19 vaccine. Each CDR3 is given with its conserved first and last residue. D genes are given only for firm matches.

D,J,V,CDR3,DNA
.,TRBJ2-3,TRBV30,CASTITDTQYF,TGTGCCTCAACCATTACGGATACGCAGTATTTT
.,TRBJ1-2,TRBV7-9,CASSFPANYGYTF,TGTGCCAGCAGCTTCCCTGCTAACTATGGCTACACCTTC
TRBD1,TRBJ1-4,TRBV5-6,CASSLARTGEKLFF,TGTGCCAGCAGCTTGGCAAGGACAGGTGAAAAACTGTTTTTT
.,TRBJ1-1,TRBV6-4,CASSSSAGNTEAFF,TGTGCCAGCAGTAGTTCTGCAGGGAACACTGAAGCTTTCTTT
.,TRBJ2-1,TRBV4-1,CASRDLRSSYNEQFF,TGCGCCAGCAGAGACCTAAGGAGCTCCTACAATGAGCAGTTCTTC
.,TRBJ2-5,TRBV5-1,CASSLSGHPSETQYF,TGCGCCAGCAGCTTGTCAGGGCATCCATCAGAGACCCAGTACTTC
TRBD1,TRBJ2-1,TRBV18,CASMLRLGGVYNEQFF,TGTGCCAGCATGCTTCGATTAGGGGGCGTTTACAATGAGCAGTTCTTC
.,TRBJ2-1,TRBV11-2,CASSTGSSSYNEQFF,TGTGCCAGCAGCACAGGGTCGAGCTCCTACAATGAGCAGTTCTTC
.,TRBJ2-4,TRBV6-5,CASEGSLAKNIQYF,TGTGCCAGCGAGGGCTCACTAGCCAAAAACATTCAGTACTTC
TRBD1,TRBJ2-1,TRBV3-1/TRBV3-2,CASGVGQGRNEQFF,TGTGCCAGTGGAGTGGGACAGGGGAGGAATGAGCAGTTCTTC
.,TRBJ1-1,TRBV2,CASSEGGHSTEAFF,TGTGCCAGCAGTGAAGGTGGGCACAGCACTGAAGCTTTCTTT